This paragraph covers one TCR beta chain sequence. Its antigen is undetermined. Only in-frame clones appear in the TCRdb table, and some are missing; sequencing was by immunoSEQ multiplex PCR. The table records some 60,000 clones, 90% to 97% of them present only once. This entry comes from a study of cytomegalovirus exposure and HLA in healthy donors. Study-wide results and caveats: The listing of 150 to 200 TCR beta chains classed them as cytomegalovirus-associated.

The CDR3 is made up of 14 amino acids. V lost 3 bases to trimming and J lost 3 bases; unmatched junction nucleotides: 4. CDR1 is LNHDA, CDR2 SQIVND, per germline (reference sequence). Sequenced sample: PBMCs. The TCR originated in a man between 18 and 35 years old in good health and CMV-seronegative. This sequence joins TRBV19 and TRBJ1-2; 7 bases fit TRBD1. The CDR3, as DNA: TGTGCCAGTAGTATGGGCCAGGGGGACTATGGCTACACCTTC. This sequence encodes CASSMGQGDYGYTF. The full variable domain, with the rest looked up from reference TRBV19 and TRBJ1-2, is DGGITQSPKYLFRKEGQNVTLSCEQNLNHDAMYWYRQDPGQGLRLIYYSQIVNDFQKGDIAEGYSVSREKKESFPLTVTSAQKNPTAFYLCASSMGQGDYGYTFGSGTRLTVV.